The clone carrying this TCR beta chain was seen repeatedly, ten times or more. The data derive from a study of low-dose radiotherapy and immunotherapy resistance in tumors. Study background: With fractions of 0.5 Gy given every 2 weeks, Cohort 1 accumulated a total of 6.5 Gy. Every two weeks patients got nivolumab 240 mg flat dose, plus ipilimumab 1 mg/kg every six weeks, intravenously. Study patients were administered oral aspirin at 300 mg daily for four cycles from cycle 1 day 1.

With a V-primer adapter and a constant-region primer, TCRs were amplified for 20 PCR cycles. TCRdb independently ran MiXCR on the reads; one entry per CDR3 protein. The sample gives about 52,000 distinct CDR3 sequences, around 34% of which show up once; 7.5% to 9.5% is in the top ten. The time point here: after trial treatment. Treatment here: LDRT plus nivolumab, ipilimumab, low-dose cyclophosphamide and aspirin (RACIN trial). Solid tumors that lacked tumor-infiltrating lymphocytes and were advanced were present in eligible patients. Per the germline V gene, CDR1 is MNHEY and CDR2 is SVGEGT. The CDR3 runs to 14 residues. After removal of 10 bases from V and 6 bases from J, the junction contained 11 bases not matched to a gene.

The source was PBMCs, collected after low-dose radiotherapy plus immunotherapy. The rearrangement links TRBV6-2 or TRBV6-3 to TRBJ1-1; 10 bases fit TRBD1. The sequence was obtained from a male donor with rectosigmoid adenocarcinoma. DNA of the CDR3: TGTGCCACCCGGTTCGGGACAGGGGAGCCTGAAGCTTTCTTT. Translation gives CATRFGTGEPEAFF.